The 27 T cell receptor beta chains below were found in one sample sequenced in a study of blood T cell repertoires in COVID-19 (dated by TCRdb to about 2020). Libraries were built with the immunoSEQ multiplex PCR assay. TCRdb holds this immuneACCESS table with in-frame rearrangements only. Some clones are missing; in checked studies, unresolved V genes explain under half, and the rest has no known cause. The sample table holds about 140,000 clones, of which roughly 79% were seen once. The ten largest clones take up 8% to 9.5% of the sample. The sample taken for sequencing was peripheral blood. The receptors derive from a woman aged 55-70 years with active or convalescent COVID-19.

This clone was seen a single time. The V gene is TRBV28, the J gene TRBJ1-2; D unclear. The CDR3 is made up of 13 amino acids. The germline V gene has CDR1 MDHEN and CDR2 SYDVKM. V dropped 2 bases and J dropped 8 bases, with 12 bases sitting between them. Here the CDR3 DNA reads TGTGCCAGCAGTTTAGTCCTAGACGGCGGCTACACCTTC. This sequence encodes CASSLVLDGGYTF.

This chain uses TRBV30 with TRBJ1-1, with TRBD1 as a possible D gene (6 bases). Trimming took off 5 bases at V and 5 bases at J, with 15 bases between the two ends. The length of the CDR3 is 13 residues. CDR1 is GTSNPN and CDR2 is SVGIG in the germline V gene (reference sequence). CDR3 in DNA: TGTGCCTGGGGGGGCGTGCGGGGAACTGAAGCTTTCTTT. It encodes CAWGGVRGTEAFF.

The V and J genes are TRBV5-6 and TRBJ2-3, with D perhaps matching TRBD2 (7 bases). This CDR3 comprises 14 residues. Trimming removed 1 base from V and 2 bases from J, with 8 bases in between. CDR1 and CDR2 from the germline V gene are SGHDT and YYEEEE. The CDR3 DNA sequence: TGTGCCAGCAGCTTGCGGGGGGCCACAGATACGCAGTATTTT. As protein: CASSLRGATDTQYF.

The rearrangement joins TRBV6-5 to TRBJ2-1; 10 bases line up with TRBD1. Germline V gene data show CDR1 as MNHEY and CDR2 as SVGAGI. CDR3 length equals 16 residues. V was clipped by 0 bases and J by 9 bases; unmatched bases: 8. The CDR3 reads CASSYSGQGRRGEQFF. As DNA, the CDR3 is TGTGCCAGCAGTTACTCGGGACAGGGGCGGAGGGGTGAGCAGTTCTTC.

This chain connects TRBV29-1 to TRBJ2-2, with D possibly TRBD2 on 6 matching bases. V was trimmed by 7 bases and J by 4 bases, leaving 13 bases between them. Germline assignment: CDR1 SQVTM and CDR2 ANQGSEA. The CDR3 spans 13 residues. CDR3 in DNA: TGCAGCGGAGCGGGCCAAGCCACCGGGGAGCTGTTTTTT. Its protein is CSGAGQATGELFF.

The V and J genes are TRBV6-5 and TRBJ2-6; D gene unclear. Germline lookup yields CDR1 MNHEY and CDR2 SVGAGI. Trimming removed 2 bases at V and 0 bases at J, with 5 bases between. The CDR3 runs to 15 residues. The CDR3 loop reads CASSYEHSGANVLTF. The CDR3 DNA reads TGTGCCAGCAGTTACGAGCACTCTGGGGCCAACGTCCTGACTTTC.

The CDR3 is CASSLAPAGQGTGNTIYF. The CDR3 DNA reads as TGCGCCAGCAGCTTGGCGCCAGCGGGACAGGGGACGGGAAACACCATATATTTT. The chain employs TRBV5-1 and TRBJ1-3; TRBD1 matches at 10 bases. Germline CDR1 SGHRS, CDR2 YFSETQ. V trimming: 0 bases; J trimming: 4 bases; junction bases outside the gene matches: 10. There are 18 residues in the CDR3.

This chain connects TRBV28 to TRBJ2-1; D perhaps matches TRBD2 (5 bases). V lost 2 bases and J lost 1, with 9 bases in between. This CDR3 contains 15 residues. CDR1 is MDHEN and CDR2 is SYDVKM in the germline V gene. The CDR3 region is CASSLAGLSYNEQFF. The CDR3 DNA is TGTGCCAGCAGTTTAGCGGGCCTTTCCTACAATGAGCAGTTCTTC.

The J gene is TRBJ2-3, the V gene TRBV11-3, with 11 bases aligning to TRBD2. Trimming removed 3 bases from V and 3 bases from J; junction bases left unmatched: 2. CDR1 and CDR2 (germline): SGHNT, YENEEA. The CDR3 is 15 amino acids. This CDR3 is CASSFSGGETDTQYF. The CDR3 DNA follows: TGTGCCAGCAGCTTTAGCGGGGGGGAAACAGATACGCAGTATTTT.

V gene TRBV11-2 combines with J gene TRBJ1-6; D uncertain. Germline CDR1 reads SGHAT; CDR2 reads FQNNGV. The CDR3 length is 16 residues. Trimming took off 3 bases at V and 6 bases at J, with 15 bases between the two ends. The CDR3 loop is CASSFKPPAGNSPLHF. The DNA for the CDR3 is TGTGCCAGCAGCTTCAAGCCTCCCGCTGGTAATTCACCCCTCCACTTT.

This clone was observed a single time. This sequence joins TRBV28 and TRBJ1-2; tentative D call: TRBD1 (5 bases). The length of the CDR3 is 14 residues. V gave up 6 bases and J gave up 2 bases, with 13 bases separating them. Germline V gene sequence: CDR1 MDHEN, CDR2 SYDVKM. The CDR3 here is CASSPGAGNYGYTF. In DNA form, the CDR3 reads TGTGCCAGCAGCCCCGGGGCGGGGAACTATGGCTACACCTTC.

The chain uses TRBV10-3 and TRBJ1-1; tentatively, D is TRBD1 (6 bases). Germline CDR1 ENHRY, CDR2 SYGVKD. The ends were cut back, 7 bases at V and 7 bases at J, with 10 bases in the middle. This CDR3 has 11 amino acids. The CDR3 sequence is CAITKGDEAFF. The DNA for the CDR3 is TGTGCCATCACAAAGGGGGATGAAGCTTTCTTT.

This clone occurred once. The chain recombines TRBV27 with TRBJ1-6; no definite D call. Germline assignment: CDR1 MNHEY and CDR2 SMNVEV (reference sequence). The V gene lost 1 base and the J gene lost 7 bases, with 8 bases spanning the gap. The CDR3 consists of 14 residues. The CDR3 protein is CASSLWGGNSPLHF. The CDR3 bases are TGTGCCAGCAGTTTATGGGGAGGAAATTCACCCCTCCACTTT.

The chain couples TRBV4-3 to TRBJ2-7, with 7 nucleotides matching TRBD1. From germline, CDR1 is LGHNA and CDR2 YSLEER. The CDR3 is made up of 15 amino acids. V shed 1 base, J shed 1 base, and the junction held 4 bases outside the gene matches. The CDR3 bases are TGCGCCAGCAGCCAAGGACAGGGCCCATCCTACGAGCAGTACTTC. Its protein is CASSQGQGPSYEQYF.

The rearrangement links TRBV6-6 to TRBJ1-3, with D maybe TRBD1 (6 bases). Germline loops: CDR1 MNHNY, CDR2 SVGAGI (reference sequence). Deletions cut 2 bases from V and 4 bases from J, with 15 bases between. The CDR3 runs 16 residues. The CDR3 is CASSYLIPDRGNTIYF. CDR3 bases: TGTGCCAGCAGTTACCTCATCCCCGACAGGGGAAACACCATATATTTT.

The chain links TRBV7-2 to TRBJ1-2; 10 bases map to TRBD1. The CDR3 spans 16 residues. In germline, CDR1 is SGHTA, CDR2 FQGNSA. The junction had 10 bases not matched to a gene; V was cut back by 7 bases and J by 2 bases. The CDR3 here is CASTPGQGTFNYGYTF. The DNA for the CDR3 is TGTGCCAGCACCCCGGGACAGGGGACCTTCAACTATGGCTACACCTTC.

The chain is built from TRBV19 and TRBJ2-2, with TRBD1 identical over 8 bases. CDR1 is LNHDA, CDR2 SQIVND, per germline (reference sequence). The CDR3 totals 14 residues. V gave up 2 bases and J gave up 7 bases; unmatched junction bases: 3. CDR3 region: CASSIQGASGELFF. DNA for the CDR3: TGTGCCAGTAGTATACAGGGGGCAAGCGGGGAGCTGTTTTTT.

The V call is TRBV30, the J call TRBJ1-1; 7 nucleotides line up with TRBD1. CDR1 and CDR2 (germline): GTSNPN, SVGIG (reference sequence). The CDR3 length is 14 residues. V was pared by 4 bases and J by 2 bases, with 7 bases of the junction left unmatched. For the CDR3, the DNA is TGTGCCTGGACCCAGGGACAGACTAACACTGAAGCTTTCTTT. Translating gives CAWTQGQTNTEAFF.

The DNA of the CDR3 is TGTGCCAGCAGCAATCGGAGGGGAAGCAATCAGCCCCAGCATTTT. Protein product: CASSNRRGSNQPQHF. The rearrangement links TRBV21-1 to TRBJ1-5. TRBV21-1 is noted as a pseudogene. CDR3 length equals 15 residues.

This clone was recorded only once. The chain links TRBV3-1 (or the pseudogene TRBV3-2) to TRBJ1-2, with D hard to call. This CDR3 region has 13 residues. V lost 4 bases to trimming and J lost 3 bases, with 9 bases between them. Germline V gene lookup returns CDR1 LGHDT and CDR2 YNNKEL (reference sequence). The CDR3 spells CASSPWEDYGYTF. DNA for the CDR3: TGTGCCAGCAGCCCTTGGGAGGACTATGGCTACACCTTC.

The chain is built from TRBV5-1 and TRBJ2-1; 9 nucleotides align to TRBD2. Germline-derived CDR1 and CDR2 are SGHRS and YFSETQ. There are 15 residues in the CDR3. J gave up 10 bases and V 1 base, and 9 bases lay outside the gene matches. Here the CDR3 DNA reads TGCGCCAGCAGCTTGTCGCCTAGCGGGGCCGGAGAGCAGTTCTTC. This sequence encodes CASSLSPSGAGEQFF. The entire variable domain, with the rest obtained from reference TRBV5-1 and TRBJ2-1, is as follows: KAGVTQTPRYLIKTRGQQVTLSCSPISGHRSVSWYQQTPGQGLQFLFEYFSETQRNKGNFPGRFSGRQFSNSRSEMNVSTLELGDSALYLCASSLSPSGAGEQFFGPGTRLTVL.

The V call is TRBV5-1, the J call TRBJ2-7, with D perhaps matching TRBD1 (6 bases). The CDR3 consists of 17 residues. Trimming shortened V by 3 bases and J by 4 bases, and 23 bases separated the two germline ends. Germline CDR1 SGHRS, CDR2 YFSETQ. This chain's CDR3 is CASSSPQVAKGHYEQYF. The CDR3 DNA is TGCGCCAGCAGCTCTCCCCAGGTGGCTAAGGGACATTACGAGCAGTACTTC.

The chain combines TRBV6-5 with TRBJ2-7, with 12 bases matching TRBD2. From germline, CDR1 is MNHEY and CDR2 SVGAGI. CDR3 length: 16 amino acids. Losses at the gene ends were 4 bases for V and 6 bases for J; bases not matched to a gene: 10. The CDR3 region has the DNA TGTGCCAGCAGTTCCGGAAGACTAGCGGGGGCTCGCGAGCAGTACTTC. This translates into CASSSGRLAGAREQYF.

This sequence joins TRBV7-3 and TRBJ2-1; no definite D call. Germline V CDR1 and CDR2: SGHTA, FQGTGA. The V end lost 1 base, the J end lost 5 bases, and 3 bases lay between the germline ends. CDR3 length: 12 amino acids. CDR3 region: CASSLSNNEQFF. The CDR3, as DNA: TGTGCCAGCAGCTTAAGTAACAATGAGCAGTTCTTC.

This clone appeared once. The J gene is TRBJ1-1, the V gene TRBV5-1; the D gene is possibly TRBD1 (6 bases). From germline, CDR1 is SGHRS and CDR2 YFSETQ. Trimming stripped 4 bases from V and 3 bases from J, with 13 bases between. The CDR3 runs 14 residues. The CDR3: CASSRQVRDTEAFF. CDR3 nucleotides: TGCGCCAGCAGCCGACAGGTTCGGGACACTGAAGCTTTCTTT.

V usage is TRBV5-1 and J usage is TRBJ1-6, with 9 bases matching TRBD1. J gave up 7 bases and V 3 bases, and 5 bases lay outside the gene matches. Germline V lookup: CDR1 SGHRS, CDR2 YFSETQ. This CDR3 is 15 amino acids long. CDR3 loop: CASSSTGQGNSPLHF. The CDR3 DNA sequence: TGCGCCAGCAGCTCAACCGGACAGGGGAATTCACCCCTCCACTTT.

In its sample, this clone was seen a few times. The chain couples TRBV9 to TRBJ2-3; D gene ambiguous. V was clipped by 4 bases and J by 3 bases, with 6 bases between them. This CDR3 is 12 amino acids long. Looked up from germline, CDR1 is SGDLS and CDR2 is YYNGEE. CDR3 in DNA: TGTGCCAGCAGCCCCGTTACAGATACGCAGTATTTT. This translates into CASSPVTDTQYF.